The 28 T cell receptor beta chains presented below share a single source sample, sequenced in a study of shared clonotypes between healthy human individuals. TCRdb's copy holds only in-frame clones and misses some; the assay was immunoSEQ multiplex PCR. The data contain over a million clones, around 74% of them singletons. Sequencing was carried out using memory CD4+ T cells sorted from blood. Noted subset: CD45RA-negative fraction. The receptors here all came from a man between 18 and 29 years old in good health.

The rearrangement links TRBV9 to TRBJ1-2, with 9 bases lining up with TRBD1. Trimming cost V 4 bases and J 7 bases; bases outside gene matches: 11. CDR1 is SGDLS, CDR2 YYNGEE, per germline. The CDR3 contains 15 residues. CDR3 nucleotides: TGTGCCAGCAGCTCCCAACCGGGACAGGGCGGTGGCTACACCTTC. Translated, it gives CASSSQPGQGGGYTF.

The CDR3 DNA reads TGCGCCAGCAGCCCGGGACACCGTAATGAAAAACTGTTTTTT. This sequence encodes CASSPGHRNEKLFF. The chain uses TRBV5-1 and TRBJ1-4, with D possibly matching TRBD1 (6 bases). CDR1 SGHRS and CDR2 YFSETQ come from the germline V gene. This CDR3 is 14 amino acids long. V lost 4 bases and J lost 4, with 11 bases in between. Variable domain in full (rest from reference TRBV5-1 and TRBJ1-4): KAGVTQTPRYLIKTRGQQVTLSCSPISGHRSVSWYQQTPGQGLQFLFEYFSETQRNKGNFPGRFSGRQFSNSRSEMNVSTLELGDSALYLCASSPGHRNEKLFFGSGTQLSVL.

V and J are TRBV7-2 and TRBJ2-7, with D tentatively TRBD1 (7 bases). Germline assignment: CDR1 SGHTA and CDR2 FQGNSA. This CDR3 is 13 amino acids long. Trimming stripped 5 bases from V and 6 bases from J, with 14 bases between. The CDR3 DNA follows: TGTGCCAGCAGCCGGAATCAGGGGGGCGAGCAGTACTTC. It yields the protein CASSRNQGGEQYF.

This clone appeared once. J is TRBJ2-3 and V is TRBV4-3; the D is unclear. Germline V gene lookup returns CDR1 LGHNA and CDR2 YSLEER. CDR3 length: 16 residues. V lost 0 bases, J lost 1 base, and 11 bases lay in between. The CDR3 nucleotides read TGCGCCAGCAGCCAAGACCCTAGAGGTGGCACAGATACGCAGTATTTT. Residues: CASSQDPRGGTDTQYF.

This chain connects TRBV6-1 to TRBJ1-2, with D tentatively TRBD1 (6 bases). CDR3 length: 15 amino acids. The V gene lost 3 bases and the J gene lost 5 bases, with 16 bases spanning the gap. Per germline, CDR1 MNHNS and CDR2 SASEGT. Here the CDR3 DNA reads TGTGCCAGCAGTGACACCCCGACTGGACAGTATGGCTACACCTTC. This codes for CASSDTPTGQYGYTF.

J is TRBJ2-2 and V is TRBV28; 11 bases agree with TRBD2. CDR1 MDHEN and CDR2 SYDVKM come from the germline V gene. The CDR3 covers 19 residues. V lost 6 bases and J lost 6; bases outside the gene matches: 18. The CDR3 DNA reads TGTGCCAGCAGCCAACTTAGACTAGCGGGGCCTGGTCATGCCGGGGAGCTGTTTTTT. This translates into CASSQLRLAGPGHAGELFF.

The J gene is TRBJ2-3, the V gene TRBV5-1, with TRBD2 identical over 7 bases. Losses at the gene ends were 4 bases for V and 2 bases for J; bases not matched to a gene: 1. Germline CDR1 is SGHRS and CDR2 is YFSETQ. There are 13 residues in the CDR3. The CDR3 region has the DNA TGCGCCAGCAGCGGGGACTACACAGATACGCAGTATTTT. Translated: CASSGDYTDTQYF.

This clone occurred many times. The J gene is TRBJ1-5, the V gene TRBV6-1; D perhaps matches TRBD1 (5 bases). The CDR3 loop spans 15 amino acids. The germline V gene encodes CDR1 MNHNS and CDR2 SASEGT. Trimming took 4 bases from V and 2 from J, leaving 12 bases between them. The DNA of the CDR3 is TGTGCCAGCAGTGGGGGCGGGGCCCGCAATCAGCCCCAGCATTTT. This encodes CASSGGGARNQPQHF.

The chain is built from TRBV30 and TRBJ2-7, with a tentative D call TRBD1 (6 bases). The CDR3 covers 14 residues. V lost 2 bases and J 4 bases, leaving 15 bases between the germline ends. The germline CDR1 and CDR2 sequences are GTSNPN and SVGIG (reference sequence). The CDR3 DNA is TGTGCCTGGAGTCTGCCGGACAGCACGTACGAGCAGTACTTC. This gives the protein CAWSLPDSTYEQYF.

This clone was counted between two and nine times. CDR3 bases: TGCAGCGTTGTATTCGGGGATACAGGGTTCGGGGAGCTGTTTTTT. This gives the protein CSVVFGDTGFGELFF. The rearrangement uses TRBV29-1 and TRBJ2-2, with a possible D match to TRBD1 (6 bases). Per the germline V gene, CDR1 is SQVTM and CDR2 is ANQGSEA. The ends were cut back, 4 bases at V and 7 bases at J, with 19 bases in the middle. This CDR3 is 15 amino acids long.

The chain uses TRBV2 and TRBJ2-7; the match to TRBD1 covers 9 bases. This CDR3 is 16 amino acids long. V shed 10 bases and J 1 base; nucleotides not matched to a gene: 14. Germline V CDR1 and CDR2: SNHLY, FYNNEI. The CDR3 is CATRTGAQAISYEQYF. The CDR3 DNA reads as TGTGCCACCAGGACAGGGGCTCAGGCTATATCCTACGAGCAGTACTTC.

A note on this clone: The same CDR3 can be traced to other DNA sequences in this sample. The gene calls are TRBV4-3 and TRBJ2-5; 7 bases are shared with TRBD1. This CDR3 is 16 amino acids long. Trimming at V came to 1 base and at J to 2 bases, leaving 7 bases not matched to a gene. Germline V lookup: CDR1 LGHNA, CDR2 YSLEER. The CDR3 sequence is CASSQGGRQGQETQYF. The CDR3 DNA follows: TGCGCCAGCAGCCAAGGGGGGAGACAGGGTCAAGAGACCCAGTACTTC.

This clone was counted once. Being one base from a much bigger clone, this may be a read error. This same CDR3 is encoded by further DNA sequences in the sample. The J gene is TRBJ2-2, the V gene TRBV7-9, with D possibly TRBD1 on 5 matching bases. CDR1 and CDR2 (germline): SEHNR, FQNEAQ (reference sequence). CDR3 size: 14 residues. CDR3 coding DNA: TGTGCTAGCAGGGCCGCGGCGAACACCGGGGAGCTGTTTTTT. Translation: CASRAAANTGELFF.

The genes are TRBV6-1 and TRBJ2-3, with TRBD1 matching 7 bases. Germline trimming cut 0 bases from V and 6 bases from J; bases unmatched to any gene: 3. CDR3 length: 14 amino acids. Germline V lookup: CDR1 MNHNS, CDR2 SASEGT. The CDR3: CASSEALQGDTQYF. The CDR3 nucleotides are TGTGCCAGCAGTGAAGCGTTACAGGGGGATACGCAGTATTTT.

The CDR3 nucleotides read TGTGCCAGCAGTGAATCTGGGACAGGGTCCACTGAAGCTTTCTTT. Its protein product is CASSESGTGSTEAFF. V and J are TRBV2 and TRBJ1-1, with 9 bases identical to TRBD1. The CDR3 consists of 15 residues. The V gene end was trimmed by 2 bases and the J gene end by 4 bases; junction bases not matched to a gene: 5. CDR1 and CDR2 from the germline V gene are SNHLY and FYNNEI.

The chain couples TRBV2 to TRBJ2-5, with 9 bases that match TRBD2. From germline, CDR1 is SNHLY and CDR2 FYNNEI. There are 16 residues in the CDR3. The junction had 7 bases not matched to a gene; V was cut back by 4 bases and J by 1 base. CDR3 in DNA: TGTGCCAGCAGTGTCGGGACTAGCCGCGCCCAAGAGACCCAGTACTTC. Translated, it gives CASSVGTSRAQETQYF.

The chain employs TRBV9 and TRBJ2-1, with TRBD2 matching over 8 bases. CDR1 is SGDLS, CDR2 YYNGEE, per germline. V trimming: 4 bases; J trimming: 0 bases; junction bases outside the gene matches: 9. The CDR3 has 17 amino acids. CDR3 bases: TGTGCCAGCAGCTTTCCCATAGCGGGACGCTCCTACAATGAGCAGTTCTTC. Its translation: CASSFPIAGRSYNEQFF. Drawing the rest from reference TRBV9 and TRBJ2-1, the complete variable domain is DSGVTQTPKHLITATGQRVTLRCSPRSGDLSVYWYQQSLDQGLQFLIQYYNGEERAKGNILERFSAQQFPDLHSELNLSSLELGDSALYFCASSFPIAGRSYNEQFFGPGTRLTVL.

In nucleotides, the CDR3 is TGTGCCAGCAGCTCCAAAGGACAGGGAATCCAAGAGACCCAGTACTTC. Translation: CASSSKGQGIQETQYF. This chain links TRBV5-6 with TRBJ2-5, with TRBD1 matching over 8 bases. The CDR3 consists of 16 residues. V was pared by 3 bases and J by 1 base, with 8 bases of the junction left unmatched. Germline V gene data show CDR1 as SGHDT and CDR2 as YYEEEE. Filled out from reference TRBV5-6 and TRBJ2-5, the complete variable domain reads DAGVTQSPTHLIKTRGQQVTLRCSPKSGHDTVSWYQQALGQGPQFIFQYYEEEERQRGNFPDRFSGHQFPNYSSELNVNALLLGDSALYLCASSSKGQGIQETQYFGPGTRLLVL.

This chain uses TRBV19 with TRBJ2-5, with 8 bases aligning to TRBD2. Germline loops: CDR1 LNHDA, CDR2 SQIVND (reference sequence). V shed 5 bases, J shed 2 bases, and the junction held 13 bases outside the gene matches. This CDR3 comprises 17 residues. The chain's CDR3 is CASSPRGLRGVQETQYF. The CDR3 nucleotides are TGTGCCAGTAGTCCCCGGGGTTTGCGGGGGGTACAAGAGACCCAGTACTTC.

This clone has a single count. V is TRBV5-6 and J is TRBJ2-5, with a weak D call TRBD2 (6 bases). Looked up from germline, CDR1 is SGHDT and CDR2 is YYEEEE. The CDR3 has 14 amino acids. Trimming stripped 3 bases from V and 4 bases from J, with 13 bases between. CDR3 protein: CASSSRTTRETQYF. In DNA form, the CDR3 reads TGTGCCAGCAGCTCCCGGACTACCCGAGAGACCCAGTACTTC.

The J gene is TRBJ1-2, the V gene TRBV5-5, with 7 bases lining up with TRBD1. The CDR3 consists of 15 residues. Germline CDR1 SGHKS, CDR2 YYEKEE (reference sequence). V lost 4 bases to trimming and J lost 8 bases; unmatched junction nucleotides: 14. The CDR3 nucleotides read TGTGCCAGCAGCCGGGACAGCACCAGTTTATCGGGCTACACCTTC. Amino acid sequence: CASSRDSTSLSGYTF.

This rearrangement joins TRBV6-5 to TRBJ1-6; D is uncertain. Deletions cut 5 bases from V and 9 bases from J, with 11 bases between. The CDR3 is made up of 13 amino acids. Germline CDR1 MNHEY, CDR2 SVGAGI. The CDR3 bases are TGTGCCAGCAGTAGTCCTAGCGGTTCACCCCTCCACTTT. This translates into CASSSPSGSPLHF.

This clone was observed a handful of times. V is TRBV2 and J is TRBJ2-1; TRBD2 might be the D (5 bases). This CDR3 is built from 12 residues. Trimming took off 8 bases at V and 4 bases at J, with 9 bases between the two ends. Germline loops: CDR1 SNHLY, CDR2 FYNNEI. CDR3 DNA sequence: TGTGCCAGCGGGGAGCGGTACAATGAGCAGTTCTTC. Encoded protein: CASGERYNEQFF.

The gene calls are TRBV7-9 and TRBJ1-1; D is uncertain. V was pared by 2 bases and J by 3 bases, with 7 bases between. The length of the CDR3 is 13 residues. Germline CDR1 and CDR2: SEHNR and FQNEAQ (reference sequence). This CDR3 is CASSLIGDTEAFF. The CDR3 region has the DNA TGTGCCAGCAGCTTAATTGGGGACACTGAAGCTTTCTTT.

The V and J genes are TRBV30 and TRBJ2-5; tentative D call: TRBD2 (5 bases). Germline V gives CDR1 GTSNPN, CDR2 SVGIG (reference sequence). Trimming removed 3 bases from V and 3 bases from J, with 8 bases in between. The length of the CDR3 is 12 residues. This CDR3 is CAWSPSKETQYF. CDR3 coding DNA: TGTGCCTGGAGCCCTAGCAAAGAGACCCAGTACTTC.

The count of this clone is one. The chain recombines TRBV5-1 with TRBJ2-2; possible D gene TRBD2, 6 bases. Germline-derived CDR1 and CDR2 are SGHRS and YFSETQ. The V end lost 0 bases, the J end lost 6 bases, and 15 bases lay between the germline ends. The CDR3 has 16 residues. CDR3 protein: CASSLAGGSGAGELFF. In DNA form, the CDR3 reads TGCGCCAGCAGCTTGGCCGGGGGATCTGGAGCCGGGGAGCTGTTTTTT.

V usage is TRBV7-3 and J usage is TRBJ2-2, with D perhaps TRBD1 (6 bases). V was trimmed by 5 bases and J by 1 base, leaving 11 bases between them. CDR1 SGHTA and CDR2 FQGTGA come from the germline V gene. The CDR3 sequence is 15 residues long. CDR3 nucleotide sequence: TGTGCCAGCAGCGCCCCGGGACAGAACACCGGGGAGCTGTTTTTT. It specifies CASSAPGQNTGELFF. The entire variable domain, with the rest obtained from reference TRBV7-3 and TRBJ2-2, is as follows: GAGVSQTPSNKVTEKGKYVELRCDPISGHTALYWYRQSLGQGPEFLIYFQGTGAADDSGLPNDRFFAVRPEGSVSTLKIQRTERGDSAVYLCASSAPGQNTGELFFGEGSRLTVL.

A single count supports this clone. The rearrangement joins TRBV28 to TRBJ2-5, with TRBD1 matching 7 bases. Germline V gives CDR1 MDHEN, CDR2 SYDVKM. The CDR3 length is 16 residues. The V gene end was trimmed by 5 bases and the J gene end by 2 bases; junction bases not matched to a gene: 11. The CDR3 protein is CASSEVRTGQQETQYF. For the CDR3, the DNA is TGTGCCAGCAGTGAGGTCCGGACGGGACAGCAAGAGACCCAGTACTTC.